A selection of T cell receptor beta chains follows, all from one sample in a study of beta chain features in type 1 diabetes. Data came from immunoSEQ multiplex PCR; TCRdb stores just in-frame clones and leaves some out. The data hold roughly 150,000 clones, with 8% to 8.5% observed a single time. Sequenced: central memory CD4+ T cells from blood. These receptors all stem from a young woman with type 1 diabetes. CDR3s include the opening cysteine and the closing phenylalanine or tryptophan. A D gene is named only where the DNA matches it firmly. Clone sizes are given selectively: once, few, many, or a class where the clone is expanded.

>few|-|TRBJ2-5|14|TRBV7-6
TGTGCCAGCAGCTTAGACCTAGCGTGGGAGACCCAGTACTTC
CASSLDLAWETQYF
>few|TRBD1|TRBJ2-5|14|TRBV6-6
TGTGCCAGCGCCCTGGACAGGGGAGGAGAGACCCAGTACTTC
CASALDRGGETQYF
>-|-|TRBJ2-4|13|TRBV19
TGTGCCAGTAGTTCTCGCAGACAGACCATTCAGTACTTC
CASSSRRQTIQYF
>few|-|TRBJ2-3|15|TRBV18
TGTGCCAGCCGGTGGCGGTCATCTAGCACAGATACGCAGTATTTT
CASRWRSSSTDTQYF
>few|-|TRBJ2-3|13|TRBV4-2
TGTGCCAGCAGCCAAGATGGCTCGGATACGCAGTATTTT
CASSQDGSDTQYF
>-|-|TRBJ2-7|11|TRBV28
TGTGCCAGCAGTTCCTTCTACGAGCAGTACTTC
CASSSFYEQYF
>-|-|TRBJ2-7|12|TRBV5-4
TGTGCCAGCAGCTCAGGAACTAGCGAGCAGTACTTC
CASSSGTSEQYF
>-|TRBD2|TRBJ2-2|14|TRBV5-8
TGTGCCAGCAGCGAGCGGGGTGAGAGCGGGGAGCTGTTTTTT
CASSERGESGELFF
>few|TRBD2|TRBJ2-3|14|TRBV7-3
TGTGCCAGCAGCCGGGAGGGCTTGACAGATACGCAGTATTTT
CASSREGLTDTQYF
>few|-|TRBJ2-7|13|TRBV28
TGTGCCAGCAACTCCAGTCCAGGGTACGAGCAGTACTTC
CASNSSPGYEQYF
>-|TRBD1|TRBJ1-6|13|TRBV9
TGTGCCAGCAGCGTGCAGGGGGATTCACCCCTCCACTTT
CASSVQGDSPLHF
>-|-|TRBJ1-2|13|TRBV6-6
TGTGCCAGCATCTCGCCGGAGAGAGACGGCTACACCTTC
CASISPERDGYTF
>many|-|TRBJ1-6|13|TRBV2
TGTGCCAGCCGCCGGGACAATAATTCACCCCTCCACTTT
CASRRDNNSPLHF
>few|-|TRBJ2-5|13|TRBV5-4
TGTGCCAGCAGCCAGCCAGGGCGGGAGACCCAGTACTTC
CASSQPGRETQYF
>few|-|TRBJ2-5|18|TRBV21-1
TGTGCCAGCAGGGGTTCGCGCGGGGGGGCCGATCTCCCAGAGACCCAGTACTTC
CASRGSRGGADLPETQYF
>-|-|TRBJ1-2|14|TRBV6-6
TGTGCCAGCAGTCCCGGTGACACGGTGGGCGGCTACACCTTC
CASSPGDTVGGYTF
>-|-|TRBJ1-2|12|TRBV4-2
TGTGCCAGCAGCCAGGCCTCAGGGGGCTACACCTTC
CASSQASGGYTF
>-|TRBD1|TRBJ1-1|15|TRBV11-1
TGTGCCAGCACCGACCGACAGGGGCGGGGGACTGAAGCTTTCTTT
CASTDRQGRGTEAFF
>-|-|TRBJ1-1|14|TRBV11-2
TGTGCCAGCAGGGCGGGGGAAATGAACACTGAAGCTTTCTTT
CASRAGEMNTEAFF
>few|-|TRBJ2-7|14|TRBV9
TGTGCCAGCAGCGTAGAAGTTGGCGGAAACGAGCAGTACTTC
CASSVEVGGNEQYF
>few|-|TRBJ1-1|13|TRBV7-3
TGTGCCAGCAGCTTACAGGGGAACACTGAAGCTTTCTTT
CASSLQGNTEAFF
>few|TRBD2|TRBJ2-3|12|TRBV2
TGTGCCAGCAGTGAATCCGGTAGCGGGGGGAGTTTT
CASSESGSGGSF
>-|TRBD2|TRBJ2-1|16|TRBV28
TGTGCCAGCAGTTGGACTAGCGGGAGCTCCTACAATGAGCAGTTCTTC
CASSWTSGSSYNEQFF
>-|-|TRBJ2-3|13|TRBV29-1
TGCAGCGCCCCCAAGCCCTTCACAGATACGCAGTATTTT
CSAPKPFTDTQYF
>-|TRBD2|TRBJ2-7|14|TRBV11-2
TGTGCCAGCAGCTCCCTAGCGGGTAGGGGCGAGCAGTACTTC
CASSSLAGRGEQYF
>few|-|TRBJ2-3|14|TRBV29-1
TGCAGCGTGAACAGAGCGGCACTCACAGATACGCAGTATTTT
CSVNRAALTDTQYF
>-|-|TRBJ2-7|15|TRBV6-1
TGTGCCAGCACCCCTGGTGGCAGTAACTCCTACGAGCAGTACTTC
CASTPGGSNSYEQYF
>few|TRBD1|TRBJ2-7|16|TRBV5-1
TGCGCCAGCAGCTTGGGGGTGGGACAGGGAGTCCACGAGCAGTACTTC
CASSLGVGQGVHEQYF
>few|-|TRBJ2-7|13|TRBV5-1
TGCGCCAGCAGGGAACAGGGTAACTACGAGCAGTACTTC
CASREQGNYEQYF
>-|TRBD2|TRBJ2-7|15|TRBV9
TGTGCCAGCAGCGGAGGGACTAGCGGGAGAAACGAGCAGTACTTC
CASSGGTSGRNEQYF
>-|-|TRBJ2-3|16|TRBV5-1
TGCGCCAGCAGCTTGTCTGCTGCAAGGAGTTCAGATACGCAGTATTTT
CASSLSAARSSDTQYF
>few|-|TRBJ1-1|15|TRBV15
TGTGCCACCAGCAGAGCCGGGACAATGAACACTGAAGCTTTCTTT
CATSRAGTMNTEAFF
>-|-|TRBJ2-5|13|TRBV6-5
TGTGCCAGCTACAGGGATCCCAAAGAGACCCAGTACTTC
CASYRDPKETQYF
>-|-|TRBJ2-1|13|TRBV5-1
TGCGCCAGCAGCTGGGGGCTGAACAATGAGCAGTTCTTC
CASSWGLNNEQFF
>few|-|TRBJ2-3|17|TRBV27
TGTGCCAGCAGTGCTCTCCCGGGGGGTGGGACACAAGATACGCAGTATTTT
CASSALPGGGTQDTQYF
>few|-|TRBJ1-4|13|TRBV25-1
TGTGCCAGCAGTGAGGGGGCCAATGAAAAACTGTTTTTT
CASSEGANEKLFF
>-|TRBD1|TRBJ2-5|14|TRBV19
TGTGCCAGTAGCAGGACAGGGGACCAAGAGACCCAGTACTTC
CASSRTGDQETQYF